Presented here are 29 T cell receptor beta chains from one specimen sequenced in a study of early stage breast cancer tumors. The protocol was immunoSEQ multiplex PCR, while the TCRdb copy is restricted to in-frame clones and leaves out a portion. The profile covers about 29,000 clones, with roughly 81% appearing a single time and approximately 9% taken by the ten largest. Material: blood. Receptors originate from a person aged 50-59 years with breast cancer.

This chain connects TRBV28 to TRBJ1-1, with TRBD1 as a possible D gene (5 bases). CDR1 is MDHEN, CDR2 SYDVKM, per germline. CDR3 size: 15 residues. V lost 4 bases and J lost 1, with 13 bases in between. The CDR3 sequence is CASSSPRGGNTEAFF. The CDR3, as DNA: TGTGCCAGCAGTTCCCCTCGCGGGGGGAACACTGAAGCTTTCTTT.

The chain employs TRBV6-5 and TRBJ2-5, with D uncertain. CDR1 is MNHEY, CDR2 SVGAGI, per germline. CDR3 length: 11 amino acids. Trimming left V 4 bases short and J 5 bases short, with 5 bases between. The CDR3 reads CASSFRETQYF. The CDR3 bases are TGTGCCAGCAGTTTCCGGGAGACCCAGTACTTC.

This clone was seen a handful of times. The chain carries TRBV19 and TRBJ1-2; D gene unclear. Trimming stripped 6 bases from V and 3 bases from J, with 11 bases between. The CDR3 covers 13 residues. CDR1 and CDR2 from the germline V gene are LNHDA and SQIVND (reference sequence). Here the CDR3 reads CASSRWTDYGYTF. The CDR3 nucleotides are TGTGCCAGTAGCCGATGGACGGACTATGGCTACACCTTC.

The CDR3, as DNA: TGTGCCAGCAGCTGGGGACAGGGGAGTAATGAAAAACTGTTTTTT. Translated: CASSWGQGSNEKLFF. The chain combines TRBV7-2 with TRBJ1-4; 10 positions agree with TRBD1. The CDR3 extends over 15 amino acids. CDR1 is SGHTA, CDR2 FQGNSA, per germline. V shed 4 bases and J 4 bases; nucleotides not matched to a gene: 3.

J is TRBJ1-1 and V is TRBV18, with D possibly TRBD1 on 5 matching bases. V lost 3 bases and J lost 6, with 11 bases in between. CDR3 size: 13 residues. Germline V lookup: CDR1 KGHSH, CDR2 LQKENI. CDR3 loop: CASSPGERAEAFF. The CDR3 coding sequence is TGTGCCAGCTCACCGGGGGAGCGGGCTGAAGCTTTCTTT.

This chain uses TRBV6-6 with TRBJ1-5; D remains ambiguous. The V gene lost 5 bases and the J gene lost 0 bases, with 11 bases spanning the gap. Germline assignment: CDR1 MNHNY and CDR2 SVGAGI (reference sequence). CDR3 size: 15 residues. The CDR3 sequence: CASSPFRGSNQPQHF. CDR3 sequence (DNA): TGTGCCAGCAGTCCCTTTCGGGGTAGCAATCAGCCCCAGCATTTT.

The chain has TRBV4-2 and TRBJ1-2; maybe TRBD1 (5 bases). The CDR3 has 15 amino acids. The ends were cut back, 0 bases at V and 8 bases at J, with 16 bases in the middle. CDR1 and CDR2 from the germline V gene are LGHNA and YNFKEQ. The CDR3 bases are TGTGCCAGCAGCCAAGATCATGCGGCGGGGGGAGGCTACACCTTC. Translated: CASSQDHAAGGGYTF.

The rearrangement uses TRBV7-9 and TRBJ1-6, with TRBD1 as a possible D gene (6 bases). V shed 4 bases and J shed 9 bases, with 13 bases lying between them. This CDR3 is built from 14 residues. Germline CDR1 and CDR2: SEHNR and FQNEAQ (reference sequence). CDR3 sequence reads: CASSSGTYSSPLHF. The CDR3 region has the DNA TGTGCCAGCAGCTCCGGGACATATTCTTCACCCCTCCACTTT.

The chain carries TRBV5-1 and TRBJ2-7; TRBD2 is a possible D gene (6 bases). Germline V gene sequence: CDR1 SGHRS, CDR2 YFSETQ. V shed 1 base and J shed 6 bases, with 8 bases lying between them. This CDR3 is built from 12 residues. CDR3 sequence: CASSLMGGEQYF. The CDR3 bases are TGCGCCAGCAGCTTGATGGGGGGCGAGCAGTACTTC.

The chain is built from TRBV6-1 and TRBJ2-7; no firm D call. V lost 3 bases to trimming and J lost 2 bases, with 11 bases between them. From germline, CDR1 is MNHNS and CDR2 SASEGT. The CDR3 spans 14 residues. The DNA for the CDR3 is TGTGCCAGCAGTGATCGACTGGCCGCCTACGAGCAGTACTTC. The encoded protein is CASSDRLAAYEQYF.

This chain connects TRBV19 to TRBJ1-4; 7 nucleotides align to TRBD1. V lost 10 bases, J lost 8 bases, and 13 bases stayed unmatched. The CDR3 is 14 amino acids. The germline V gene encodes CDR1 LNHDA and CDR2 SQIVND (reference sequence). CDR3 coding DNA: TGTGCCACATCCCTAGTCAGGGGGAGAGAAAAACTGTTTTTT. As protein: CATSLVRGREKLFF. The entire variable domain, with the rest obtained from reference TRBV19 and TRBJ1-4, is as follows: DGGITQSPKYLFRKEGQNVTLSCEQNLNHDAMYWYRQDPGQGLRLIYYSQIVNDFQKGDIAEGYSVSREKKESFPLTVTSAQKNPTAFYLCATSLVRGREKLFFGSGTQLSVL.

The gene calls are TRBV10-3 and TRBJ2-6; 10 bases line up with TRBD1. Trimming at V came to 2 bases and at J to 2 bases, leaving 6 bases not matched to a gene. Looked up from germline, CDR1 is ENHRY and CDR2 is SYGVKD. This CDR3 has 18 residues. CDR3 loop: CAISERQGALAGANVLTF. The CDR3 bases are TGTGCCATCAGTGAGCGACAGGGGGCTCTCGCTGGGGCCAACGTCCTGACTTTC.

The chain carries TRBV7-3 and TRBJ2-1; 8 nucleotides match TRBD2. The CDR3 is 13 amino acids. In germline, CDR1 is SGHTA, CDR2 FQGTGA. J lost 9 bases, V lost 5 bases, and 6 bases had no gene match. The CDR3 here is CASSQRTSSEQFF. The CDR3 DNA is TGTGCCAGCAGCCAACGGACTAGCAGTGAGCAGTTCTTC.

This clone was recorded a few times. This chain connects TRBV12-5 to TRBJ2-2, with D perhaps given as TRBD1 or TRBD2 (6 bases each). V gave up 0 bases and J gave up 2 bases, with 13 bases separating them. CDR1 and CDR2 from the germline V gene are LGHNT and FRNRAP. CDR3 length: 17 amino acids. The CDR3 reads CASGLVLGGGNTGELFF. The CDR3 DNA is TGTGCTAGTGGTTTGGTACTAGGAGGGGGTAACACCGGGGAGCTGTTTTTT.

CDR3 nucleotides: TGTGCCAGCAGCTTAATCGGACAGGGACAAGGGAACACCATATATTTT. Protein: CASSLIGQGQGNTIYF. The V and J genes are TRBV7-9 and TRBJ1-3; 8 bases are shared with TRBD1. This CDR3 comprises 16 residues. The germline V gene encodes CDR1 SEHNR and CDR2 FQNEAQ (reference sequence). With V trimmed by 2 bases and J by 7 bases, 10 bases remained unmatched. The entire variable domain, with the rest obtained from reference TRBV7-9 and TRBJ1-3, is as follows: DTGVSQNPRHKITKRGQNVTFRCDPISEHNRLYWYRQTLGQGPEFLTYFQNEAQLEKSRLLSDRFSAERPKGSFSTLEIQRTEQGDSAMYLCASSLIGQGQGNTIYFGEGSWLTVV.

This clone was found once. The chain couples TRBV19 to TRBJ1-5, with TRBD1 matching 7 bases. V was pared by 6 bases and J by 4 bases, with 12 bases of the junction left unmatched. The CDR3 has 16 residues. Per the germline V gene, CDR1 is LNHDA and CDR2 is SQIVND (reference sequence). CDR3 region: CASRSFGGGGNQPQHF. CDR3 nucleotide sequence: TGTGCCAGTAGATCATTCGGAGGGGGCGGGAATCAGCCCCAGCATTTT.

The genes are TRBV30 and TRBJ1-2; TRBD1 might be the D (5 bases). From germline, CDR1 is GTSNPN and CDR2 SVGIG (reference sequence). V shed 5 bases and J shed 4 bases, with 17 bases lying between them. CDR3 length equals 14 residues. The CDR3 loop reads CAWGGFQGVYGYTF. DNA of the CDR3: TGTGCCTGGGGAGGCTTTCAGGGTGTCTATGGCTACACCTTC.

V gene TRBV23-1 combines with J gene TRBJ2-2, with 9 bases fitting TRBD1. TRBV23-1 counts as an open reading frame of uncertain function. J was trimmed by 4 bases and V by 4 bases; bases with no gene match: 7. The CDR3 covers 16 residues. This CDR3 is CASSPTDRGGTGELFF. In nucleotides, the CDR3 is TGCGCCAGCAGTCCCACGGACAGGGGAGGCACCGGGGAGCTGTTTTTT.

The genes are TRBV13 and TRBJ2-4; maybe TRBD2 (6 bases). This CDR3 spans 14 amino acids. The ends were cut back, 5 bases at V and 10 bases at J, with 18 bases in the middle. CDR1 PRHDT and CDR2 FYEKMQ come from the germline V gene (reference sequence). CDR3 nucleotide sequence: TGTGCCAGCAGCGTACCCGGGACTGGTTCTATTCAGTACTTC. Translating it yields CASSVPGTGSIQYF.

This clone was counted only a few times. This chain connects TRBV5-1 to TRBJ1-4, with 8 nucleotides matching TRBD1. With 3 bases clipped from V and 2 bases from J, the junction kept 3 bases outside the gene matches. Germline CDR1 is SGHRS and CDR2 is YFSETQ. CDR3 length equals 15 residues. CDR3 loop: CASSSRQGTNEKLFF. For the CDR3, the DNA is TGCGCCAGCAGCTCAAGACAGGGGACTAATGAAAAACTGTTTTTT.

This chain links TRBV27 with TRBJ2-3, with D possibly being TRBD1 (5 bases). Germline CDR1 MNHEY, CDR2 SMNVEV (reference sequence). This CDR3 is 14 amino acids long. V was cut by 3 bases and J by 2 bases, with 9 bases left in between. The CDR3 loop reads CASSFRVTTDTQYF. CDR3 DNA sequence: TGTGCCAGCAGTTTCAGGGTTACCACAGATACGCAGTATTTT.

The J gene is TRBJ2-1, the V gene TRBV7-2, with 12 nucleotides matching TRBD2. Germline CDR1 and CDR2: SGHTA and FQGNSA. After removal of 2 bases from V and 8 bases from J, the junction contained 7 bases not matched to a gene. The CDR3 runs 16 residues. CDR3 amino acids: CASSLSSGGAIYEQFF. The CDR3 DNA is TGTGCCAGCAGCTTATCTAGCGGGGGGGCCATCTATGAGCAGTTCTTC. The variable domain in full, completed from reference TRBV7-2 and TRBJ2-1, reads GAGVSQSPSNKVTEKGKDVELRCDPISGHTALYWYRQSLGQGLEFLIYFQGNSAPDKSGLPSDRFSAERTGGSVSTLTIQRTQQEDSAVYLCASSLSSGGAIYEQFFGPGTRLTVL.

This clone was recorded once. The chain has TRBV6-1 and TRBJ1-5, with a weak D call TRBD1 (5 bases). The CDR3 covers 16 residues. CDR1 and CDR2 from the germline V gene are MNHNS and SASEGT. Trimming took 2 bases from V and 6 from J, leaving 17 bases between them. CDR3 nucleotide sequence: TGTGCCAGCAGTGAATATGGCGCGGGGACCGGTCAGCCCCAGCATTTT. Translated: CASSEYGAGTGQPQHF.

The chain is built from TRBV5-4 and TRBJ1-2; D may be TRBD1 (5 bases). The CDR3 is 13 residues long. Germline V gene data show CDR1 as SGHNT and CDR2 as YYREEE (reference sequence). Deletions cut 4 bases from V and 8 bases from J, with 15 bases between. This chain's CDR3 is CASSPGGGRGYTF. The CDR3 coding sequence is TGTGCCAGCAGCCCGGGGGGGGGACGGGGCTACACCTTC.

The gene calls are TRBV27 and TRBJ2-3, with a possible D match to TRBD2 (5 bases). This CDR3 comprises 12 residues. Trimming stripped 8 bases from V and 5 bases from J, with 11 bases between. Germline values: CDR1 MNHEY, CDR2 SMNVEV (reference sequence). The CDR3 here is CASRLREDTQYF. The CDR3 nucleotides read TGTGCCAGCCGCCTCCGGGAAGATACGCAGTATTTT.

The V gene is TRBV6-1, the J gene TRBJ1-4; 9 positions agree with TRBD1. The CDR3 spans 20 residues. V lost 0 bases to trimming and J lost 3 bases; unmatched junction nucleotides: 14. The germline V gene has CDR1 MNHNS and CDR2 SASEGT. CDR3 loop: CASSEAPGTGSLAPNEKLFF. The CDR3 DNA is TGTGCCAGCAGTGAAGCGCCAGGGACAGGGTCCCTCGCACCTAATGAAAAACTGTTTTTT.

The chain joins TRBV9 to TRBJ2-2; D gene ambiguous. There are 14 residues in the CDR3. The V and J ends lost 0 bases and 2 bases respectively, with 5 bases between them. CDR1 and CDR2 (germline): SGDLS, YYNGEE. This CDR3 is CASSVVHNTGELFF. The CDR3, as DNA: TGTGCCAGCAGCGTAGTCCATAACACCGGGGAGCTGTTTTTT.

The rearrangement uses TRBV29-1 and TRBJ1-4; 8 bases match TRBD1. Germline trimming cut 7 bases from V and 6 bases from J; bases unmatched to any gene: 4. Germline CDR1 is SQVTM and CDR2 is ANQGSEA. The CDR3 length is 12 residues. The CDR3 here is CSARDRHEKLFF. For the CDR3, the DNA is TGCAGCGCCCGGGACAGGCATGAAAAACTGTTTTTT.

V gene TRBV9 combines with J gene TRBJ2-3, with 12 bases that match TRBD2. Germline loops: CDR1 SGDLS, CDR2 YYNGEE. The CDR3 is 17 amino acids. With 0 bases clipped from V and 5 bases from J, the junction kept 7 bases outside the gene matches. The CDR3 bases are TGTGCCAGCAGCGTAGCTAAGGGACTAGCGGGTGTAGATACGCAGTATTTT. Protein product: CASSVAKGLAGVDTQYF.